This entry lists 32 T cell receptor beta chains sequenced from one sample in a study of CD4 and CD8 cells across lung adenocarcinoma regions. Via MiXCR, TCRdb re-called the PCR reads, giving one row per CDR3 protein. The table records about 19,000 distinct CDR3 sequences, 46% of them present only once. The sequencing sample was made of CD4+ T cells from the margin of a lung tumor. These receptor sequences come from a male donor with lung adenocarcinoma. The CD4 and CD8 labels of this study may be unreliable.

This clonotype was recorded once. The junction shows a germline mismatch at one end, possibly a read error. J is TRBJ2-5 and V is TRBV6-4; TRBD1 or TRBD2 may be the D gene (6 bases each). Germline V gives CDR1 MRHNA, CDR2 SNTAGT. The CDR3 sequence is 15 residues long. CDR3 residues: CARSDGGGDQDTQYF. CDR3 sequence (DNA): TGTGCCAGGAGTGACGGGGGCGGGGACCAAGATACCCAGTACTTC.

The gene calls are TRBV10-2 and TRBJ2-4; possible D gene TRBD2, 5 bases. This CDR3 has 14 amino acids. The V gene's germline CDR1 is WSHSY and CDR2 SAAADI. In DNA, the CDR3 is TGCGGCGGCACGCGGCTGGGAGCGAAAGATACTCAGTACTTC. It encodes CGGTRLGAKDTQYF.

This clonotype was observed many times. The genes are TRBV3-1 and TRBJ2-3; possibly TRBD2 for D (6 bases). There are 15 residues in the CDR3. Trimming stripped 1 base from V and 6 bases from J, with 14 bases between. Germline CDR1 and CDR2: LGHDT and YNNKEL (reference sequence). For the CDR3, the DNA is TGTGCCAGCAGCCAAGTTGGCGGGGCATCGGATACGCAGTATTTT. This sequence encodes CASSQVGGASDTQYF.

V usage is TRBV12-3 or TRBV12-4 and J usage is TRBJ2-2, with D tentatively TRBD2 (6 bases). CDR3 length equals 15 residues. V was shortened by 5 bases and J by 4 bases, with 14 bases between the two germline ends. The CDR3: CASSPGVMGTGELFF. CDR3 nucleotides: TGTGCCAGCAGTCCGGGGGTCATGGGCACCGGGGAGCTGTTTTTT.

The chain links TRBV11-3 to TRBJ2-1; D uncertain. V was trimmed by 2 bases and J by 8 bases, leaving 7 bases between them. This CDR3 region has 12 residues. Per the germline V gene, CDR1 is SGHNT and CDR2 is YENEEA. CDR3 DNA sequence: TGTGCCAGCAGCTTAATTCCCGATGAGCAGTTCTTC. It encodes CASSLIPDEQFF. Looking up the rest from reference TRBV11-3 and TRBJ2-1 gives the full variable domain: EAGVVQSPRYKIIEKKQPVAFWCNPISGHNTLYWYLQNLGQGPELLIRYENEEAVDDSQLPKDRFSAERLKGVDSTLKIQPAELGDSAVYLCASSLIPDEQFFGPGTRLTVL.

The V call is TRBV25-1, the J call TRBJ2-4; D may be TRBD1 (5 bases). Trimming removed 1 base from V and 8 bases from J, with 33 bases in between. CDR1 and CDR2 (germline): MGHDK, SYGVNS. The CDR3 extends over 21 amino acids. This CDR3 is CASSEFGYRGEGARAQDIQYF. The CDR3 DNA reads TGTGCCAGCAGTGAATTCGGATATAGGGGCGAAGGGGCCCGAGCCCAAGACATTCAGTACTTC.

The chain combines TRBV7-2 with TRBJ2-3; 8 positions match TRBD2. From germline, CDR1 is SGHTA and CDR2 FQGNSA. Unmatched junction bases numbered 7, after V lost 8 bases and J lost 6 bases. This CDR3 is 13 amino acids long. Written as DNA, the CDR3 is TGTGCCAGCGGTCGGGAGGGAGCGGATACGCAGTATTTT. As protein: CASGREGADTQYF.

This clonotype was found a few times. The chain has TRBV9 and TRBJ1-2; D unclear. Germline CDR1 SGDLS, CDR2 YYNGEE. The CDR3 is 14 amino acids. Trimming shortened V by 0 bases and J by 5 bases, and 11 bases separated the two germline ends. DNA for the CDR3: TGTGCCAGCAGCGTAGCTCAGGATAATTATGGCTACACCTTC. The encoded protein is CASSVAQDNYGYTF.

CDR3 coding DNA: TGTGCCAGGAGTATCGGGGGCAGCGTCGTAGATACGCAGTACTTC. This codes for CARSIGGSVVDTQYF. The chain couples TRBV6-1 to TRBJ2-3; D may be TRBD1 or TRBD2 (6 bases each). Judging by the DNA end, TRBJ2-7 fits better; the J call may be wrong. This CDR3 has 15 residues. CDR1 and CDR2 (germline): MNHNS, SASEGT.

This clonotype has ten or more counts. Possible read error: a much larger clone is one base away. The chain combines TRBV27 with TRBJ2-1; 12 nucleotides match TRBD2. The V gene's germline CDR1 is MNHEY and CDR2 SMNVEV (reference sequence). The ends lost 5 bases at V and 13 bases at J; junction bases unmatched: 24. The length of the CDR3 is 19 residues. In nucleotides, the CDR3 is TGTGCCAGCAGTCCCGGCAGACTAGCGGGAGAAGGAGACCAAGAGACCCAGTTCTTC. Protein: CASSPGRLAGEGDQETQFF.

Here the CDR3 reads CASSVGLAGFVHNEQYF. In DNA, the CDR3 is TGTGCCAGCAGTGTTGGACTAGCGGGATTCGTCCACAATGAGCAGTACTTC. The V call is TRBV6-1, the J call TRBJ2-1; 12 bases match TRBD2. Near its end, the DNA agrees better with TRBJ2-7, so the J call may be wrong. The CDR3 sequence is 17 residues long. Germline V lookup: CDR1 MNHNS, CDR2 SASEGT.

This chain connects TRBV10-3 to TRBJ2-5; 7 bases fit TRBD2. CDR1 and CDR2 from the germline V gene are ENHRY and SYGVKD. This CDR3 has 15 residues. CDR3 sequence reads: CGGGPGRRDQETQYF. The CDR3 DNA is TGTGGCGGGGGTCCGGGGCGGCGAGACCAAGAGACCCAGTACTTC.

The table lists this clonotype with a count of one. The chain uses TRBV25-1 and TRBJ2-3; D possibly uses TRBD1 or TRBD2 (5 bases each). V was pared by 4 bases and J by 12 bases, with 26 bases between. The V gene's germline CDR1 is MGHDK and CDR2 SYGVNS. The CDR3 is made up of 16 amino acids. CDR3 sequence reads: CASSVRTGTLTDIQYF. The CDR3 DNA sequence: TGTGCCAGCAGTGTACGGACCGGGACCCTGACAGATATTCAGTATTTT.

V is TRBV15 and J is TRBJ1-1; no definite D call. In germline, CDR1 is LNHNV, CDR2 YYDKDF (reference sequence). Trimming cost V 1 base and J 4 bases, with 13 bases left between them. The CDR3 has 15 amino acids. The DNA of the CDR3 is TGTGCCACCAGCAGAGGAAGCAGCCTGGGCACTGAAGCTTTCTTT. Protein: CATSRGSSLGTEAFF.

With regard to this clonotype: Germline and junction disagree at one end, which may indicate a read error. The CDR3 protein is CAGGWGRRDPETQYF. The CDR3 bases are TGTGCCGGGGGCTGGGGGCGGCGGGACCCAGAGACCCAGTATTTC. V and J are TRBV10-3 and TRBJ2-5, with D possibly called TRBD1 or TRBD2 (6 bases each). CDR3 length: 15 amino acids. The germline V gene encodes CDR1 ENHRY and CDR2 SYGVKD.

Ten or more counts support this clonotype. This chain connects TRBV4-2 to TRBJ2-1; 12 bases line up with TRBD2. J was trimmed by 8 bases and V by 1 base; bases with no gene match: 18. The CDR3 runs 20 residues. Germline V gene sequence: CDR1 LGHNA, CDR2 YNFKEQ. In DNA, the CDR3 is TGTGCCAGCAGCCAAGTGGGTGCGGGGTTGGGGACTAGCGGGTGGGATGAGCAGTTCTTC. It encodes CASSQVGAGLGTSGWDEQFF.

Ten or more counts support this clonotype. This chain connects TRBV7-2 to TRBJ1-5, with D uncertain. CDR1 is SGHTA, CDR2 FQGNSA, per germline. The germline V and J ends were trimmed by 5 bases and 3 bases, with 14 bases remaining between them. CDR3 length: 15 residues. CDR3: CASSPQTYSNQPQHF. CDR3 coding DNA: TGTGCCAGCAGCCCCCAGACCTACTCCAATCAGCCCCAGCATTTT.

This chain joins TRBV20-1 and TRBJ2-5; D is unresolved. V lost 0 bases and J lost 2, with 13 bases in between. The CDR3 is 15 residues long. Looked up from germline, CDR1 is DFQATT and CDR2 is SNEGSKA (reference sequence). The CDR3 nucleotides read TGCAGTGCTAGAGATACTCGGTCGATACAAGAGACCCAGTACTTC. Translated: CSARDTRSIQETQYF.

On this clonotype itself: The junction does not match germline at one end; this may be a read error. The V and J genes are TRBV27 and TRBJ2-5, with D possibly matching TRBD2 (6 bases). The J call is doubtful: the DNA matches TRBJ2-3 better. This CDR3 has 16 residues. Per the germline V gene, CDR1 is MNHEY and CDR2 is SMNVEV (reference sequence). CDR3 DNA sequence: TGTGCCAGCAGGGTAGTCGGGAGAGCCCTCACAGAGACGCAGTATTTT. Amino acids: CASRVVGRALTETQYF.

This clonotype showed up just a few times. The CDR3 bases are TGTGCCAGCAGCCCGCCGGGACCGCGAGCTGAGCAGTTCTTC. It specifies CASSPPGPRAEQFF. V is TRBV7-2 and J is TRBJ2-1; TRBD1 or TRBD2 may be the D gene (5 bases each). The CDR3 has 14 amino acids. V was cut by 5 bases and J by 9 bases, with 17 bases left in between. Germline values: CDR1 SGHTA, CDR2 FQGNSA.

The chain has TRBV6-1 and TRBJ2-5; TRBD2 might be the D (6 bases). The length of the CDR3 is 17 residues. The germline CDR1 and CDR2 sequences are MNHNS and SASEGT. With 5 bases removed from V and 1 base from J, the gap between germline ends came to 20 bases. CDR3 nucleotide sequence: TGTGCCAGCAGTCTGGATGGAGGGGCCCTCTCCCAAGAGACCCAGTACTTC. The encoded protein is CASSLDGGALSQETQYF.

The rearrangement links TRBV10-2 to TRBJ2-4; tentative D call: TRBD1 (5 bases). Germline loops: CDR1 WSHSY, CDR2 SAAADI. There are 14 residues in the CDR3. Trimming pared 6 bases from V and 10 bases from J, leaving 19 bases between. The CDR3 sequence: CASRGLWGTDIQYF. CDR3 sequence (DNA): TGCGCCAGCAGGGGGCTGTGGGGCACAGATATTCAGTACTTC.

With respect to this clonotype: At one of its ends the junction is not consistent with the germline gene, which may arise from a read error. This sequence joins TRBV10-3 and TRBJ2-3; 8 nucleotides line up with TRBD2. The length of the CDR3 is 15 residues. Per the germline V gene, CDR1 is ENHRY and CDR2 is SYGVKD. The chain's CDR3 is CAGGLGGGLQDTQYF. In DNA, the CDR3 is TGTGCCGGGGGACTCGGGGGGGGCCTCCAAGATACGCAGTACTTT.

This clonotype has a count of ten or more. V usage is TRBV14 and J usage is TRBJ2-2, with 8 bases lining up with TRBD2. Germline V gene data show CDR1 as SGHDN and CDR2 as FVKESK. J gave up 2 bases and V 0 bases, and 5 bases lay outside the gene matches. The CDR3 length is 17 residues. CDR3 sequence (DNA): TGTGCCAGCAGCCAAGATGCTCGGGAGGGAAACACCGGGGAGCTGTTTTTT. Protein sequence: CASSQDAREGNTGELFF. The full variable domain, in which reference TRBV14 and TRBJ2-2 provide the parts outside the CDR3, is EAGVTQFPSHSVIEKGQTVTLRCDPISGHDNLYWYRRVMGKEIKFLLHFVKESKQDESGMPNNRFLAERTGGTYSTLKVQPAELEDSGVYFCASSQDAREGNTGELFFGEGSRLTVL.

This clonotype appeared many times. The chain joins TRBV7-6 to TRBJ2-1; D possibly corresponds to TRBD1 (6 bases). The end of the DNA fits TRBJ2-5 better, so the J call may be wrong. From germline, CDR1 is SGHVS and CDR2 FNYEAQ. The CDR3 runs 17 residues. In DNA form, the CDR3 reads TGTGCCAGCAGCTTAGGTAGTGGACAGCTCTGGGGAGAGACCCAGTACTTC. Translation gives CASSLGSGQLWGETQYF.

The V gene is TRBV27, the J gene TRBJ2-2; the match to TRBD2 covers 10 bases. Germline V gives CDR1 MNHEY, CDR2 SMNVEV (reference sequence). This CDR3 comprises 15 residues. V lost 7 bases, J lost 0 bases, and 2 bases stayed unmatched. CDR3 amino acids: CASNLAGANTGELFF. CDR3 in DNA: TGTGCCAGCAATCTAGCGGGAGCGAACACCGGGGAGCTGTTTTTT.

This clonotype was seen many times. The chain is built from TRBV4-1 and TRBJ2-7; TRBD1 aligns across 11 bases. CDR3 length equals 15 residues. V was clipped by 4 bases and J by 5 bases; unmatched bases: 7. Germline V CDR1 and CDR2: MGHRA, YSYEKL. The DNA of the CDR3 is TGCGCCAGCAGCCCCGGACAGGGGGCGCGCGACGAGCAGTACTTC. Its translation: CASSPGQGARDEQYF.

This clonotype was seen a handful of times. The CDR3 DNA sequence: TGTGCCAGCAGCCAAGATCGTGGAGTCAACTACAATGAGCAGTTCTTC. Translation gives CASSQDRGVNYNEQFF. The chain links TRBV3-1 to TRBJ2-1; D is unclear. V lost 0 bases to trimming and J lost 3 bases, with 12 bases between them. Germline V lookup: CDR1 LGHDT, CDR2 YNNKEL (reference sequence). The CDR3 spans 16 residues.

This clonotype showed up many times. The V gene is TRBV7-8, the J gene TRBJ1-6; a possible D gene is TRBD1 (5 bases). The CDR3 totals 13 residues. CDR1 and CDR2 from the germline V gene are SGHVS and FQNEAQ. The V and J ends lost 2 bases and 10 bases respectively, with 9 bases between them. The CDR3 nucleotides are TGTGCCAGCAGCTTACGGGGGGAATCACCCCTCCACTTT. Protein sequence: CASSLRGESPLHF.

This clonotype was observed at least ten times. The gene calls are TRBV18 and TRBJ2-5, with a weak D call TRBD1 (6 bases). V lost 4 bases and J lost 2, with 14 bases in between. The V gene's germline CDR1 is KGHSH and CDR2 LQKENI. The CDR3 spans 15 residues. CDR3 coding DNA: TGTGCCAGCTCACAGGACAGTCTAGGACAAGAGACCCAGTACTTC. Protein: CASSQDSLGQETQYF.

V gene TRBV20-1 combines with J gene TRBJ2-6; tentatively, D is TRBD1 (6 bases). The CDR3 consists of 17 residues. Germline V gene lookup returns CDR1 DFQATT and CDR2 SNEGSKA (reference sequence). Deletions cut 1 base from V and 0 bases from J, with 13 bases between. Here the CDR3 DNA reads TGCAGTGCTAGAGTACAGGGCTTATACTCTGGGGCCAACGTCCTGACTTTC. The encoded protein is CSARVQGLYSGANVLTF.

The gene calls are TRBV12-3 or TRBV12-4 and TRBJ2-7; possible D gene TRBD2, 6 bases. CDR3 length equals 15 residues. V lost 5 bases and J 4 bases, leaving 18 bases between the germline ends. In DNA form, the CDR3 reads TGTGCCAGCAGTCCCCGACCGACTAGATCGTACGAGCAGTACTTC. It encodes CASSPRPTRSYEQYF.